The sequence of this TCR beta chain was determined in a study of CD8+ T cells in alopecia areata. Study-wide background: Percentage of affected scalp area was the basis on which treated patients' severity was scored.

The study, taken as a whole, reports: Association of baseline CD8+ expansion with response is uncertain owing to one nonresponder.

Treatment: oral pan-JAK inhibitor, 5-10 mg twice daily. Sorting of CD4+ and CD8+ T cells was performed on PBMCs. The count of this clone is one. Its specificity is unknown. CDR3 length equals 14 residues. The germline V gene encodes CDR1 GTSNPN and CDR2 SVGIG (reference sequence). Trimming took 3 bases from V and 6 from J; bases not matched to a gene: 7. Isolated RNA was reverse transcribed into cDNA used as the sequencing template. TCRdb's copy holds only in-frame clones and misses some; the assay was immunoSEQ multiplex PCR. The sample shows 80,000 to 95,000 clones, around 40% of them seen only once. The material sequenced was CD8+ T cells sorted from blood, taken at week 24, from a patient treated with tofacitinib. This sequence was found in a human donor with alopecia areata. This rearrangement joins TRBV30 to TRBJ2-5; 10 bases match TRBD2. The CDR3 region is CAWSPSGSRKTQYF. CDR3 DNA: TGTGCCTGGAGCCCTAGCGGGAGTCGAAAGACCCAGTACTTC.